This T cell receptor (beta chain) was documented in a study of blood T cell repertoires in COVID-19. Study context: Whether acute or convalescent, the COVID-19 samples came from the United States, Italy and Spain. T cells, B-cell-depleted T cells, or PBMCs supplied cDNA or gDNA.

Participants came from roughly 23 US areas, aged about 18 to 89 years. V was trimmed by 6 bases and J by 10 bases, leaving 16 bases between them. The germline gives CDR1 MNHEY, CDR2 SVGAGI. The CDR3 runs to 14 residues. Sequenced by immunoSEQ multiplex PCR; TCRdb stores in-frame clones only, minus some. The data contain over 150,000 clones, more than 85% of them singletons. V is TRBV6-5 and J is TRBJ1-6; D perhaps matches TRBD1 (6 bases). Sequences were obtained from PBMCs or T cells enriched from blood (not recorded which). This receptor was taken from a woman aged 45-65 years who had recovered from COVID-19. The DNA of the CDR3 is TGTGCCAGCAGCGCCCCGGGACAATCGTCACCCCTCCACTTT. It codes for CASSAPGQSSPLHF.